Below are 10 T cell receptor beta chains sequenced from a single sample in a study of blood T cell repertoires in COVID-19 (dated by TCRdb to the early 2020s). To prepare the library, the immunoSEQ multiplex PCR assay was applied. Imported from immuneACCESS, the table was reduced by TCRdb to in-frame sequences with V and J called. These copies leave out some clones; in studies compared against another copy, an unresolved V gene accounts for under half, and the cause of the remainder is not known. This sample holds roughly 34,000 clones; 70% to 80% were observed only once. 16% of the sample belongs to the ten largest clones. What was sequenced was peripheral blood. These receptor sequences come from a human donor in a cohort sampled during active COVID-19.

This clone was observed a single time. The CDR3 loop reads CASSQLVSGTEAFF. CDR3 DNA sequence: TGTGCCAGCAGCCAACTGGTATCCGGCACTGAAGCTTTCTTT. V and J are TRBV3-1 (or the pseudogene TRBV3-2) and TRBJ1-1; D not resolved. Germline-derived CDR1 and CDR2 are LGHDT and YNNKEL (reference sequence). Trimming cost V 2 bases and J 4 bases, with 11 bases left between them. This CDR3 spans 14 amino acids.

The chain is built from TRBV6-1 and TRBJ2-3, with 7 bases identical to TRBD1. Germline CDR1 MNHNS, CDR2 SASEGT. V lost 1 base and J lost 7; bases outside the gene matches: 8. The CDR3 is 15 residues long. CDR3 coding DNA: TGTGCCAGCAGTGAAGAAATAGGGGGCGTGAATACGCAGTATTTT. The encoded protein is CASSEEIGGVNTQYF.

V gene TRBV11-2 combines with J gene TRBJ1-6; TRBD1 matches 11 bases. Germline assignment: CDR1 SGHAT and CDR2 FQNNGV. The V and J ends lost 4 bases and 11 bases, in that order; junction bases with no gene match: 4. This CDR3 has 14 residues. The CDR3: CASSSGTGGPPLHF. The CDR3, as DNA: TGTGCCAGCAGCTCCGGGACAGGGGGGCCACCCCTCCACTTT.

This rearrangement joins TRBV19 to TRBJ2-1, with 9 nucleotides matching TRBD2. Germline CDR1 is LNHDA and CDR2 is SQIVND (reference sequence). The CDR3 loop spans 11 amino acids. V dropped 8 bases and J dropped 8; count of bases not matched to a gene: 1. The CDR3 sequence: CASGTSYEQFF. Written as DNA, the CDR3 is TGTGCCAGTGGGACTAGCTATGAGCAGTTCTTC.

The chain couples TRBV6-5 to TRBJ2-7; 7 nucleotides match TRBD2. The CDR3 runs 14 residues. Germline V gene lookup returns CDR1 MNHEY and CDR2 SVGAGI. Losses at the gene ends were 6 bases for V and 2 bases for J; bases not matched to a gene: 7. The CDR3 loop is CASRRQSGTYEQYF. The CDR3 nucleotides are TGTGCCAGCAGACGACAGAGCGGGACCTACGAGCAGTACTTC.

This clone has a single count. The chain links TRBV2 to TRBJ1-5; D ambiguous. V was pared by 7 bases and J by 0 bases, with 10 bases between. In germline, CDR1 is SNHLY, CDR2 FYNNEI. This CDR3 contains 14 residues. CDR3 sequence: CASTLQYSNQPQHF. CDR3 bases: TGTGCCAGCACCCTACAGTATAGCAATCAGCCCCAGCATTTT.

The J gene is TRBJ1-1, the V gene TRBV6-5; possible D gene TRBD1, 5 bases. Trimming stripped 4 bases from V and 3 bases from J, with 18 bases between. Germline values: CDR1 MNHEY, CDR2 SVGAGI. CDR3 length: 16 amino acids. The CDR3 DNA reads TGTGCCAGCAGTTCCGCCCCAGGGCGCGGTGACACTGAAGCTTTCTTT. It yields the protein CASSSAPGRGDTEAFF.

The CDR3 sequence is CASRKDRGNQENQPQHF. The CDR3 region has the DNA TGTGCCAGCAGGAAAGACAGGGGGAACCAAGAAAATCAGCCCCAGCATTTT. The chain carries TRBV7-8 and TRBJ1-5; 9 bases fit TRBD1. After removal of 6 bases from V and 4 bases from J, the junction contained 13 bases not matched to a gene. The germline gives CDR1 SGHVS, CDR2 FQNEAQ. The length of the CDR3 is 17 residues. The full variable domain, in which reference TRBV7-8 and TRBJ1-5 provide the parts outside the CDR3, is GAGVSQSPRYKVAKRGQDVALRCDPISGHVSLFWYQQALGQGPEFLTYFQNEAQLDKSGLPSDRFFAERPEGSVSTLKIQRTQQEDSAVYLCASRKDRGNQENQPQHFGDGTRLSIL.

A few counts support this clone. V and J are TRBV5-5 and TRBJ2-3, with 7 bases that match TRBD1. V shed 0 bases and J 12 bases; nucleotides not matched to a gene: 4. CDR3 length: 12 residues. Per germline, CDR1 SGHKS and CDR2 YYEKEE (reference sequence). The DNA for the CDR3 is TGTGCCAGCAGCTTGGGACAGGGCCGACAGTATTTT. Protein: CASSLGQGRQYF.

The V call is TRBV5-6, the J call TRBJ2-3, with 8 nucleotides matching TRBD2. Trimming cost V 1 base and J 3 bases; bases outside gene matches: 10. CDR1 and CDR2 from the germline V gene are SGHDT and YYEEEE. The CDR3 length is 17 residues. The CDR3 DNA is TGTGCCAGCAGCTTGTTCAGCGGGAGAGAGGCTACAGATACGCAGTATTTT. It translates to CASSLFSGREATDTQYF.